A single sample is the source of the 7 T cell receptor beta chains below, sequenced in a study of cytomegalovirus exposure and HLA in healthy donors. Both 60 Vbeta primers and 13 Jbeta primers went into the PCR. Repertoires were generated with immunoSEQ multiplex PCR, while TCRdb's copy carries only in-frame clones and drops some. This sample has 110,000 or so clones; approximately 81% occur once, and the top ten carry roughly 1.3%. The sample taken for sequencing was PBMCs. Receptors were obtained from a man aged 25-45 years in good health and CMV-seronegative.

The CDR3 coding sequence is TGTGCCAGCAGTTACGGGGACAGGTACTACGAGCAGTACTTC. Encoded protein: CASSYGDRYYEQYF. The V gene is TRBV6-5, the J gene TRBJ2-7; 8 bases match TRBD1. The CDR3 has 14 amino acids. Trimming cost V 2 bases and J 3 bases; bases outside gene matches: 3. The germline CDR1 and CDR2 sequences are MNHEY and SVGAGI.

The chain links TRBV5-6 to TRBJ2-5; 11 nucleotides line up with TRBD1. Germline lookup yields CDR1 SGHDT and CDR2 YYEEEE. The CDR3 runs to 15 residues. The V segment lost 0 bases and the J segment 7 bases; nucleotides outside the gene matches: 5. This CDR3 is CASSLGGTGGRTQYF. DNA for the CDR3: TGTGCCAGCAGCTTGGGAGGGACAGGGGGACGGACCCAGTACTTC.

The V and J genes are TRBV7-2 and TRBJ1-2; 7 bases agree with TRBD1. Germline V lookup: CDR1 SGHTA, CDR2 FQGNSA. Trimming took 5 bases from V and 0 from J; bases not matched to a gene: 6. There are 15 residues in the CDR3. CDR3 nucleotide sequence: TGTGCCAGCAGCCCAGGGGGGAGGTCTAACTATGGCTACACCTTC. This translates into CASSPGGRSNYGYTF.

The CDR3 is CASSETPTDTQYF. The CDR3 DNA reads as TGTGCCAGCAGCGAAACACCCACAGATACGCAGTATTTT. This chain links TRBV5-4 with TRBJ2-3; no clear D gene. The CDR3 contains 13 residues. Per germline, CDR1 SGHNT and CDR2 YYREEE (reference sequence). V was trimmed by 4 bases and J by 2 bases, leaving 8 bases between them.

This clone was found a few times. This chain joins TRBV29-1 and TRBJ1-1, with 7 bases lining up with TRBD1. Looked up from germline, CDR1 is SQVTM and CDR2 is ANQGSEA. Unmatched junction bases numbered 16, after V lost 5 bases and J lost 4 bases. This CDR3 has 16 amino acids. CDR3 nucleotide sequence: TGCAGCGTTAAAGCCGACAGGGCTGGGGTGTTCACTGAAGCTTTCTTT. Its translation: CSVKADRAGVFTEAFF.

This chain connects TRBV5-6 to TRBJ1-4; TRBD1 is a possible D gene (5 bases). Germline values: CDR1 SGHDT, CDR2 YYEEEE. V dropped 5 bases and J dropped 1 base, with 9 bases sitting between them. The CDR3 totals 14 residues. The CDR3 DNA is TGTGCCAGCAGGATGGACAAAACTAATGAAAAACTGTTTTTT. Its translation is CASRMDKTNEKLFF.

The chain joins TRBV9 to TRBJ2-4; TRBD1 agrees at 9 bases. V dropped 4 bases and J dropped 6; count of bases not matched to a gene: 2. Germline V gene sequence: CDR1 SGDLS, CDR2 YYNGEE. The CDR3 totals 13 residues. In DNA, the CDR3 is TGTGCCAGCAGCCCGGGACAGGGAAACATTCAGTACTTC. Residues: CASSPGQGNIQYF.